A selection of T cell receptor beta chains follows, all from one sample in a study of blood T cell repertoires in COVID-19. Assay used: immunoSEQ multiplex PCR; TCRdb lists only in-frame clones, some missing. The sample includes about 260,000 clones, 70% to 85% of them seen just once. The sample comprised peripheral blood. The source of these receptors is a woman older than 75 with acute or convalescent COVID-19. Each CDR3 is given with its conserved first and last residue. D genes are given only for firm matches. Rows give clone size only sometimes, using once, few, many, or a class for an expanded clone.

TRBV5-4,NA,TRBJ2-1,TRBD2,CASSLVLAGDYNEQFF,TGTGCCAGCAGCTTGGTCCTAGCGGGGGATTACAATGAGCAGTTCTTC
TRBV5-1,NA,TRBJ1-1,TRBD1,CASSPPTGQNTEAFF,TGCGCCAGCAGCCCCCCGACAGGGCAAAACACTGAAGCTTTCTTT
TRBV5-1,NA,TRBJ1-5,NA,CASSLGGGGGNQPQHF,TGCGCCAGCAGCTTGGGAGGGGGAGGGGGCAATCAGCCCCAGCATTTT
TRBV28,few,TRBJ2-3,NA,CASSPQTTYTDTQYF,TGTGCCAGCAGCCCCCAGACTACATACACAGATACGCAGTATTTT
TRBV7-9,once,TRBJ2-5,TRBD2,CASRARGPLAGKETQYF,TGTGCCAGCAGAGCTAGAGGCCCGCTAGCGGGGAAAGAGACCCAGTACTTC
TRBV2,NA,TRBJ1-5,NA,CASSESGYSNQPQHF,TGTGCCAGCAGTGAATCCGGGTATAGCAATCAGCCCCAGCATTTT
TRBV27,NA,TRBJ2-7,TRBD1,CASSLDRGEQYF,TGTGCCAGCAGTTTAGACAGGGGCGAGCAGTACTTC
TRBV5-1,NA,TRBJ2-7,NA,CASSFGDSYEQYF,TGCGCCAGCAGCTTCGGGGACTCCTACGAGCAGTACTTC
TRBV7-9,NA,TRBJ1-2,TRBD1,CASSWDSNYGYTF,TGTGCCAGCAGCTGGGACAGCAACTATGGCTACACCTTC
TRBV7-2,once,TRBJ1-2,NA,CASSSQLNYGYTF,TGTGCCAGCAGTAGTCAACTGAACTATGGCTACACCTTC
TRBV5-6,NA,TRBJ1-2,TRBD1,CASSLDRGDYGYTF,TGTGCCAGCAGCTTGGACAGGGGTGACTATGGCTACACCTTC
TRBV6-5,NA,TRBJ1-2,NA,CASSYDRNYGYTF,TGTGCCAGCAGTTACGACAGGAACTATGGCTACACCTTC
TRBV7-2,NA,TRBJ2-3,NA,CASRGAGTDTQYF,TGTGCCTCCCGTGGGGCGGGCACAGATACGCAGTATTTT
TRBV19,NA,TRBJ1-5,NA,CASSILGGGNSNQPQHF,TGTGCCAGTAGTATCCTGGGGGGGGGCAATAGCAATCAGCCCCAGCATTTT
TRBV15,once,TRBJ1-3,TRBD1,CATSRQGAASGNTIYF,TGTGCCACCAGCAGACAGGGGGCGGCCTCTGGAAACACCATATATTTT
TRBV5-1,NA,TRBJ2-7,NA,CASSLTTAYGYEQYF,TGCGCCAGCAGCTTAACGACGGCTTACGGGTACGAGCAGTACTTC
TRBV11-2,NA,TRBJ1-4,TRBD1,CASSLGGQRGEKLFF,TGTGCCAGCAGCTTAGGGGGACAGCGAGGCGAAAAACTGTTTTTT
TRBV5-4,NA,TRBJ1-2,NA,CASSRTSNYGYTF,TGTGCCAGCAGCCGGACAAGTAACTATGGCTACACCTTC
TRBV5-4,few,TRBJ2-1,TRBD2,CASSSGLADYNEQFF,TGTGCCAGCAGCTCGGGACTAGCGGACTACAATGAGCAGTTCTTC
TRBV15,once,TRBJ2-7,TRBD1,CATSRRQGRYEQYF,TGTGCCACCAGCAGACGACAGGGCCGCTACGAGCAGTACTTC
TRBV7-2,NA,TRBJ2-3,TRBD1,CASSLDRISTDTQYF,TGTGCCAGCAGCTTGGACAGGATAAGCACAGATACGCAGTATTTT
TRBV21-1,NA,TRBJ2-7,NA,CASTLAESSYEQYF,TGTGCCAGCACCCTAGCGGAGAGCTCCTACGAGCAGTACTTC
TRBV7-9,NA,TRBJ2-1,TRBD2,CASSSGTSGRVDEQFF,TGTGCCAGCAGCTCGGGGACTAGCGGGAGAGTGGATGAGCAGTTCTTC
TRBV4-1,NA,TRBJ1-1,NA,CASSQDPGKNTEAFF,TGCGCCAGCAGCCAAGATCCGGGTAAGAACACTGAAGCTTTCTTT
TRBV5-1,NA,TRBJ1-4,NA,CASSPTAGTNEKLFF,TGCGCCAGCAGCCCGACCGCCGGGACTAATGAAAAACTGTTTTTT
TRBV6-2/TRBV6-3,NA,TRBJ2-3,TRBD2,CASSPALAGGTLDTQYF,TGTGCCAGCAGTCCGGCACTAGCGGGGGGTACCCTCGATACGCAGTATTTT
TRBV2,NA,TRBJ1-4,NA,CASCAGSEKLFF,TGTGCCAGCTGCGCAGGTTCTGAAAAACTGTTTTTT
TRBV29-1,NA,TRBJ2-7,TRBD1,CSVRTGYYEQYF,TGCAGCGTTAGGACAGGTTACTACGAGCAGTACTTC
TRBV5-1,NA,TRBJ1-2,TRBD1,CASSPTGVQDGYTF,TGCGCCAGCAGCCCGACAGGGGTGCAGGATGGCTACACCTTC
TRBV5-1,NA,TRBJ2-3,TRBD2,CASSLAPTSGRAQYF,TGCGCCAGCAGCTTGGCCCCTACTAGCGGGAGGGCCCAGTATTTT
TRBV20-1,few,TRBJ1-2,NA,CSARLTRGYTF,TGCAGTGCTAGGTTGACTCGGGGCTACACCTTC
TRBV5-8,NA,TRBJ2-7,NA,CASSLYGGLREQYF,TGTGCCAGCAGCTTGTATGGGGGACTCAGGGAGCAGTACTTC
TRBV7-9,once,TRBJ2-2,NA,CASSLALKTKNTGELFF,TGTGCCAGCAGCTTAGCGCTGAAGACAAAGAACACCGGGGAGCTGTTTTTT
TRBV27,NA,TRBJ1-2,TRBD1,CASSLQGQAANLFYGYTF,TGTGCCAGCAGTTTACAGGGACAGGCGGCAAACCTTTTCTATGGCTACACCTTC
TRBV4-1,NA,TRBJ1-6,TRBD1,CASRQGQGNSPLHF,TGCGCCAGCAGGCAAGGACAGGGAAATTCACCCCTCCACTTT
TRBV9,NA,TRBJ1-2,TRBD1,CASWDSGYGYTF,TGTGCCAGCTGGGACAGCGGCTATGGCTACACCTTC
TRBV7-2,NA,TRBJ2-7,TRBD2,CASSLAAGANYEQYF,TGTGCCAGCAGCTTAGCGGCGGGAGCCAACTACGAGCAGTACTTC
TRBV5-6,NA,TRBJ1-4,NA,CASSFLSTSPRTNEKLFF,TGTGCCAGCAGCTTCTTATCGACCTCCCCGAGGACTAATGAAAAACTGTTTTTT
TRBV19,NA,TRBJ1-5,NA,CASSLQTGSNQPQHF,TGTGCCAGTAGTTTGCAGACTGGTAGCAATCAGCCCCAGCATTTT
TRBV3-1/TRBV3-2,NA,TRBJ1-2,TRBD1,CASEGASGYTF,TGTGCCAGCGAGGGGGCTAGTGGCTACACCTTC
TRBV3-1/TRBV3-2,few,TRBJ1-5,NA,CASSREGNQPQHF,TGTGCCAGCAGCCGGGAGGGAAATCAGCCCCAGCATTTT
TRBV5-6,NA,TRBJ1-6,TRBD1,CASSLETGVFYNSPLHF,TGTGCCAGCAGCTTAGAGACAGGGGTCTTCTATAATTCACCCCTCCACTTT
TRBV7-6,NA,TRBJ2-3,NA,CASSLASGPGGGQADTQYF,TGTGCCAGCAGCTTAGCATCAGGCCCCGGGGGAGGACAGGCAGATACGCAGTATTTT
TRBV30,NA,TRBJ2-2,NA,CAWTPPLPGELFF,TGTGCCTGGACTCCACCACTTCCCGGGGAGCTGTTTTTT
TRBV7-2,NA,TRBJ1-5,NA,CASSLDLGGGQPQHF,TGTGCCAGCAGCTTAGATCTGGGGGGGGGTCAGCCCCAGCATTTT
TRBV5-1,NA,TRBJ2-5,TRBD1,CASSRTGTGGKETQYF,TGCGCCAGCAGCCGAACCGGGACAGGGGGCAAAGAGACCCAGTACTTC
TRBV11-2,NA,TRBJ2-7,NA,CASSHGQSYEQYF,TGTGCCAGCAGCCACGGACAGTCCTACGAGCAGTACTTC
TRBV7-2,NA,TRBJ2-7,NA,CASSWRSSYEQYF,TGTGCCAGCAGTTGGAGGAGCTCCTACGAGCAGTACTTC
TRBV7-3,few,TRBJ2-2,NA,CASRGGNTGELFF,TGTGCCAGCCGAGGGGGGAACACCGGGGAGCTGTTTTTT
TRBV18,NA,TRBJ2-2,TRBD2,CASSPRTSLLSGELFF,TGTGCCAGCTCGCCGCGGACTAGTTTGCTCTCCGGGGAGCTGTTTTTT
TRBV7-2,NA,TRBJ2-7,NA,CASSSNPAAIEGLGVF,TGTGCCAGCAGCTCCAATCCGGCTGCGATCGAGGGCCTAGGTGTCTTC
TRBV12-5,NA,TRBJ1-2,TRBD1,CARRTGNYGYTF,TGTGCTAGACGGACAGGGAACTATGGCTACACCTTC
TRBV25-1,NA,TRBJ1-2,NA,CASSDRGSSNYGYTF,TGTGCCAGCAGTGACAGGGGCAGCTCTAACTATGGCTACACCTTC